This T cell receptor (beta chain) stems from a study of radiation and T cells in renal cell carcinoma. General study findings and limits: From baseline, blood top tumor clonotypes peaked at 2 weeks post-radiation. No pretreatment tumor biopsies were available for baseline clonotypes.

Time point here: baseline pretreatment blood. Treatment denoted: 15 Gy SBRT to primary tumor, nephrectomy 4 weeks later. Serial blood draws occurred at baseline and 2 and 4 weeks post-SBRT. This clone has only a few counts. Its antigen is undetermined. V lost 3 bases to trimming and J lost 0 bases; unmatched junction nucleotides: 1. The germline V gene has CDR1 GTSNPN and CDR2 SVGIG (reference sequence). The CDR3 contains 13 residues. Using immunoSEQ multiplex PCR, the repertoire was profiled, and TCRdb retains in-frame clones only, with some absent. Among 150,000 or so clones listed, roughly 83% were seen once.

The sample consisted of blood, taken from a patient whose treatment included radiotherapy and nephrectomy. The chain recombines TRBV30 with TRBJ1-1; TRBD1 matches 7 bases. This clonotype was sampled from a woman aged 45-60 years with renal cell carcinoma. DNA of the CDR3: TGTGCCTGGAGGACAGGGATGAACACTGAAGCTTTCTTT. Its translation: CAWRTGMNTEAFF.